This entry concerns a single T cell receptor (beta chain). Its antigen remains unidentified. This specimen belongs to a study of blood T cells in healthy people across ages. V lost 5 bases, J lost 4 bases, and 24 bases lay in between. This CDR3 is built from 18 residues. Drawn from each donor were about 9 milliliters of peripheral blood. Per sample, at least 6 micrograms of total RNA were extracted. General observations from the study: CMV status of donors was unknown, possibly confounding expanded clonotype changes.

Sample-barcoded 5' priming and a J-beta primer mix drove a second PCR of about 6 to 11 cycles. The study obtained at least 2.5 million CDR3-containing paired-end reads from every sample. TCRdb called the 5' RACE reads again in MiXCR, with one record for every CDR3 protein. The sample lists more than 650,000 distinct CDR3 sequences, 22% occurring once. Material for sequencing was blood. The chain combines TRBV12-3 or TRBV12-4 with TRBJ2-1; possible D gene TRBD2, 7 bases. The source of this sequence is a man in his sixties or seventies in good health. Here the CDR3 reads CASSGESVGGGHYNEQFF. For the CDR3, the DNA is TGTGCCAGCAGTGGGGAGAGTGTGGGGGGGGGCCATTACAATGAGCAGTTCTTC.